The sequence of this TCR beta chain was determined in a study of blood T cell repertoires in COVID-19. Across the study: COVID-19 samples from acute and convalescent phases originated in the United States, Italy and Spain.

Profiled with immunoSEQ multiplex PCR; TCRdb holds only in-frame clones, not every one. The data hold 150,000 to 180,000 clones, with 70% to 90% observed a single time. V lost 0 bases to trimming and J lost 2 bases, with 11 bases between them. The germline V gene encodes CDR1 MNHEY and CDR2 SMNVEV (reference sequence). This CDR3 has 17 amino acids. Sequencing input: peripheral blood. The chain carries TRBV27 and TRBJ2-6; D might be TRBD2 (7 bases). This TCR was sampled from a woman between 55 and 75 years old with COVID-19, enrolled during active disease. The CDR3 nucleotides are TGTGCCAGCAGTTTATCGTTGGGGGGGCCTGGGGCCAACGTCCTGACTTTC. This sequence encodes CASSLSLGGPGANVLTF.